One and the same sample provided the 9 T cell receptor beta chains below, sequenced in a study of shared clonotypes between healthy human individuals. Generated by immunoSEQ multiplex PCR, the TCRdb table keeps only in-frame clones and is missing some. The sample lists some 2,000,000 clones, 95% occurring once. Specimen: naive CD4+ T cells sorted from blood. Noted subset: CD45RA+ positively selected. Receptor source: a man aged 18-30 years in good health.

The sample holds one count of this clone. V gene TRBV19 combines with J gene TRBJ2-5; 9 nucleotides agree with TRBD2. The CDR3 totals 19 residues. The V and J ends lost 2 bases and 2 bases, in that order; junction bases with no gene match: 15. In germline, CDR1 is LNHDA, CDR2 SQIVND (reference sequence). The CDR3 sequence: CASSIYSGSKRGTQETQYF. Here the CDR3 DNA reads TGTGCCAGTAGTATATATAGCGGGAGTAAGAGGGGGACTCAAGAGACCCAGTACTTC.

The V gene is TRBV11-2, the J gene TRBJ2-4; tentative D call: TRBD2 (5 bases). CDR3 length: 14 amino acids. Germline V gene sequence: CDR1 SGHAT, CDR2 FQNNGV. V shed 7 bases and J shed 7 bases, with 17 bases lying between them. CDR3 sequence: CASTLPGSGNIQYF. The DNA for the CDR3 is TGTGCCAGCACTCTCCCGGGGTCGGGCAACATTCAGTACTTC.

The chain is built from TRBV6-5 and TRBJ2-7; TRBD2 might be the D (5 bases). Germline CDR1 reads MNHEY; CDR2 reads SVGAGI. The CDR3 contains 15 residues. Trimming took 0 bases from V and 0 from J, leaving 9 bases between them. CDR3 loop: CASSYSERVSYEQYF. CDR3 nucleotides: TGTGCCAGCAGTTACTCCGAGAGGGTCTCCTACGAGCAGTACTTC.

This chain links TRBV7-6 with TRBJ2-5; D is undetermined. Germline V gene lookup returns CDR1 SGHVS and CDR2 FNYEAQ. V was cut by 3 bases and J by 1 base, with 6 bases left in between. This CDR3 spans 13 amino acids. The DNA for the CDR3 is TGTGCCAGCAGCTTGGAAATCCAAGAGACCCAGTACTTC. The encoded protein is CASSLEIQETQYF.

A remark on this clone: The sample carries other DNA sequences with the same CDR3. This chain connects TRBV11-2 to TRBJ1-5, with TRBD1 matching 7 bases. CDR3 length equals 14 residues. V dropped 3 bases and J dropped 1; count of bases not matched to a gene: 0. Per germline, CDR1 SGHAT and CDR2 FQNNGV. The DNA for the CDR3 is TGTGCCAGCAGCTTGACAGGGAGCAATCAGCCCCAGCATTTT. It translates to CASSLTGSNQPQHF.

The V and J genes are TRBV5-1 and TRBJ2-2, with D unclear. The germline V gene encodes CDR1 SGHRS and CDR2 YFSETQ. The CDR3 contains 14 residues. The V end lost 5 bases, the J end lost 6 bases, and 14 bases lay between the germline ends. Here the CDR3 reads CASRGRPSAGELFF. In DNA, the CDR3 is TGCGCCAGCAGGGGCAGGCCGTCCGCCGGGGAGCTGTTTTTT.

This rearrangement joins TRBV6-5 to TRBJ1-2; no reliable D call. CDR3 length: 12 amino acids. V gave up 11 bases and J gave up 0 bases, with 10 bases separating them. Germline CDR1 MNHEY, CDR2 SVGAGI. The CDR3 sequence is CAVGRSNYGYTF. For the CDR3, the DNA is TGTGCCGTCGGGAGGTCTAACTATGGCTACACCTTC.

V gene TRBV5-1 combines with J gene TRBJ2-7, with D possibly TRBD1 on 5 matching bases. CDR3 length equals 15 residues. CDR1 and CDR2 from the germline V gene are SGHRS and YFSETQ. Trimming cost V 0 bases and J 4 bases, with 14 bases left between them. The CDR3 spells CASSLGDSAVYEQYF. The DNA for the CDR3 is TGCGCCAGCAGCTTGGGTGACAGCGCCGTATACGAGCAGTACTTC.

This rearrangement joins TRBV30 to TRBJ1-6, with 9 bases aligning to TRBD1. The CDR3 consists of 18 residues. The trim removed 3 bases at V and 0 bases at J, leaving 9 bases unmatched. CDR1 GTSNPN and CDR2 SVGIG come from the germline V gene (reference sequence). The CDR3 nucleotides read TGTGCCTGGAGAGCCGGGACAGGGATTAGCTCCTATAATTCACCCCTCCACTTT. It is translated as CAWRAGTGISSYNSPLHF.